The 30 T cell receptor beta chains below come from one sample, sequenced in a study of vaccination and CD4 T cells after COVID-19. TCRdb re-analysed the PCR reads in MiXCR, keeping a single row per CDR3 protein. This sample yields tens of thousands of distinct CDR3 sequences, of which about 58% are seen a single time; around 0.97% belongs to the top ten. This sample comprised CD4+ T cells from blood, obtained before SARS-CoV-2 vaccination. The receptors stem from a human donor who had recovered from COVID-19.

This clonotype was seen only once. This sequence joins TRBV20-1 and TRBJ2-4, with D tentatively TRBD2 (7 bases). CDR1 is DFQATT and CDR2 is SNEGSKA in the germline V gene (reference sequence). The CDR3 is 11 residues long. The CDR3: CTLGGANIQYF. CDR3 sequence (DNA): TGCACCTTGGGGGGGGCCAACATTCAGTACTTC.

V is TRBV5-1 and J is TRBJ2-1; tentative D call: TRBD1 (5 bases). The CDR3 has 14 residues. Trimming shortened V by 1 base and J by 5 bases, and 10 bases separated the two germline ends. Per the germline V gene, CDR1 is SGHRS and CDR2 is YFSETQ. The CDR3 sequence is CASSLSRVNNEQFF. CDR3 in DNA: TGCGCCAGCAGCTTGTCCAGGGTCAACAATGAGCAGTTCTTC.

The gene calls are TRBV27 and TRBJ1-1; D is possibly TRBD1 (5 bases). Germline assignment: CDR1 MNHEY and CDR2 SMNVEV (reference sequence). V was clipped by 1 base and J by 0 bases, with 9 bases between them. CDR3 length: 15 residues. This CDR3 reads CASSLWGDLNTEAFF. The CDR3 bases are TGTGCCAGCAGTTTATGGGGGGACCTGAACACTGAAGCTTTCTTT.

This rearrangement joins TRBV28 to TRBJ1-5; no firm D call. V shed 8 bases and J shed 7 bases, with 12 bases lying between them. The CDR3 extends over 12 amino acids. Germline V gene sequence: CDR1 MDHEN, CDR2 SYDVKM. This CDR3 is CASGLGYQPQHF. CDR3 nucleotide sequence: TGTGCCAGCGGACTAGGGTACCAGCCCCAGCATTTT.

There are a few counts of this clonotype. The chain joins TRBV6-4 to TRBJ1-6; D unresolved. This CDR3 region has 14 residues. V was clipped by 3 bases and J by 8 bases, with 11 bases between them. Germline-derived CDR1 and CDR2 are MRHNA and SNTAGT. CDR3 sequence (DNA): TGTGCCAGCAGTGAGGTGGCAGGAGATTCACCCCTCCACTTT. Its protein product is CASSEVAGDSPLHF.

The chain couples TRBV20-1 to TRBJ1-1; D is ambiguous. With 3 bases removed from V and 0 bases from J, the gap between germline ends came to 11 bases. The CDR3 extends over 14 amino acids. Germline V gene data show CDR1 as DFQATT and CDR2 as SNEGSKA (reference sequence). For the CDR3, the DNA is TGCAGTGCTAGCCCCCCAGGCATGAACACTGAAGCTTTCTTT. Protein: CSASPPGMNTEAFF.

The rearrangement uses TRBV28 and TRBJ2-3; 14 nucleotides align to TRBD2. Trimming cost V 2 bases and J 2 bases; bases outside gene matches: 15. The CDR3 has 21 amino acids. CDR1 and CDR2 from the germline V gene are MDHEN and SYDVKM. CDR3 residues: CASSLTEPGTSGSGSTDTQYF. The CDR3 DNA is TGTGCCAGCAGTTTAACGGAACCCGGGACTAGCGGGAGTGGCTCCACAGATACGCAGTATTTT.

The chain is built from TRBV20-1 and TRBJ2-2, with D unresolved. Germline V gene data show CDR1 as DFQATT and CDR2 as SNEGSKA (reference sequence). V dropped 5 bases and J dropped 0 bases, with 16 bases sitting between them. The CDR3 contains 16 residues. The CDR3 nucleotides read TGCAGTGCTGCCCCCATGGCTGTTACGAACACCGGGGAGCTGTTTTTT. This sequence encodes CSAAPMAVTNTGELFF.

CDR3 sequence: CASSLDSNYGYTF. In DNA, the CDR3 is TGTGCCAGCAGCCTCGACAGTAACTATGGCTACACCTTC. The chain couples TRBV9 to TRBJ1-2, with TRBD1 as a possible D gene (5 bases). CDR1 and CDR2 from the germline V gene are SGDLS and YYNGEE. V shed 4 bases and J shed 1 base, with 8 bases lying between them. There are 13 residues in the CDR3. Supplemented by reference TRBV9 and TRBJ1-2, the full variable domain reads DSGVTQTPKHLITATGQRVTLRCSPRSGDLSVYWYQQSLDQGLQFLIQYYNGEERAKGNILERFSAQQFPDLHSELNLSSLELGDSALYFCASSLDSNYGYTFGSGTRLTVV.

The gene calls are TRBV6-5 and TRBJ1-2; TRBD1 matches at 8 bases. Germline lookup yields CDR1 MNHEY and CDR2 SVGAGI. The CDR3 contains 15 residues. With 0 bases clipped from V and 4 bases from J, the junction kept 4 bases outside the gene matches. CDR3 sequence: CASSYSGTGSYGYTF. DNA for the CDR3: TGTGCCAGCAGTTACTCAGGGACAGGTTCCTATGGCTACACCTTC.

V and J are TRBV15 and TRBJ1-5; TRBD1 matches 7 bases. Germline CDR1 LNHNV, CDR2 YYDKDF (reference sequence). V lost 4 bases and J lost 2; bases outside the gene matches: 8. CDR3 length: 16 residues. This chain's CDR3 is CATSKGQVLGNQPQHF. CDR3 coding DNA: TGTGCCACCAGCAAAGGACAGGTTTTGGGCAATCAGCCCCAGCATTTT.

The chain carries TRBV7-2 and TRBJ2-7, with D perhaps matching TRBD2 (5 bases). CDR3 length: 14 residues. V lost 1 base to trimming and J lost 2 bases, with 9 bases between them. CDR1 and CDR2 from the germline V gene are SGHTA and FQGNSA. The CDR3: CASSLERQAYEQYF. In DNA, the CDR3 is TGTGCCAGCAGCTTAGAGCGGCAGGCCTACGAGCAGTACTTC.

The V and J genes are TRBV12-3 or TRBV12-4 and TRBJ1-2; D is undetermined. This CDR3 comprises 13 residues. Between the trimmed V and J ends, which lost 7 bases and 3 bases, there was a span of 12 bases. CDR3 loop: CASTPGVHYGYTF. The CDR3 region has the DNA TGTGCCAGCACCCCGGGAGTTCACTATGGCTACACCTTC.

The chain is built from TRBV2 and TRBJ1-5; D call uncertain. The CDR3 length is 14 residues. The germline gives CDR1 SNHLY, CDR2 FYNNEI. Trimming took 6 bases from V and 4 from J, leaving 13 bases between them. CDR3 nucleotides: TGTGCCAGCAGCCGAGATCTTTTTAATCAGCCCCAGCATTTT. This codes for CASSRDLFNQPQHF.

The CDR3 nucleotides read TGTGCCAGCAGCCAACTTACCCGGACAGCCCAAACGTACCAAGAGACCCAGTACTTC. Residues: CASSQLTRTAQTYQETQYF. The chain joins TRBV7-9 to TRBJ2-5; D is perhaps TRBD1 (6 bases). CDR3 length: 19 residues. Trimming took 5 bases from V and 0 from J, leaving 25 bases between them. Germline loops: CDR1 SEHNR, CDR2 FQNEAQ (reference sequence).

This clonotype was seen a few times. The V and J genes are TRBV6-4 and TRBJ2-5; D is perhaps TRBD1 (6 bases). V was clipped by 3 bases and J by 2 bases, with 7 bases between them. Germline assignment: CDR1 MRHNA and CDR2 SNTAGT. The CDR3 is 13 amino acids. CDR3 amino acids: CASSEGAQETQYF. The CDR3 DNA reads TGTGCCAGCAGTGAGGGGGCGCAAGAGACCCAGTACTTC.

This clonotype was seen more than once but under ten times. This chain links TRBV20-1 with TRBJ2-7, with D maybe TRBD2 (6 bases). This CDR3 spans 13 amino acids. With 3 bases removed from V and 4 bases from J, the gap between germline ends came to 13 bases. Germline V gives CDR1 DFQATT, CDR2 SNEGSKA (reference sequence). CDR3 nucleotide sequence: TGCAGTGCTAGTCTAGGGGCGGGGTACGAGCAGTACTTC. It is translated as CSASLGAGYEQYF.

This clonotype was detected once. The chain combines TRBV20-1 with TRBJ2-2, with 7 bases lining up with TRBD2. Germline V CDR1 and CDR2: DFQATT, SNEGSKA (reference sequence). The CDR3 length is 14 residues. Losses at the gene ends were 6 bases for V and 6 bases for J; bases not matched to a gene: 10. The CDR3 DNA sequence: TGCAGTGCAACGAGCGGGAATTTCGCCGGGGAGCTGTTTTTT. Translated: CSATSGNFAGELFF.

The V gene is TRBV20-1, the J gene TRBJ2-1; D call uncertain. TRBJ2-7 matches the DNA end more closely, so the J call is doubtful. Germline V CDR1 and CDR2: DFQATT, SNEGSKA (reference sequence). CDR3 length: 11 residues. CDR3 sequence (DNA): TGCAGTGCTAGAATAAACTACGAGCAGTACTTC. Translated, it gives CSARINYEQYF.

This clonotype has just a few counts. The chain links TRBV20-1 to TRBJ1-5; D gene ambiguous. Germline CDR1 DFQATT, CDR2 SNEGSKA (reference sequence). This CDR3 contains 13 residues. The V and J ends lost 3 bases and 4 bases respectively, with 10 bases between them. In nucleotides, the CDR3 is TGCAGTGCTAGCTCAGGAGGAAATCAGCCCCAGCATTTT. It is translated as CSASSGGNQPQHF.

This clonotype turned up a few times. The chain carries TRBV7-9 and TRBJ2-5; TRBD2 matches at 7 bases. J gave up 1 base and V 5 bases, and 4 bases lay outside the gene matches. Germline lookup yields CDR1 SEHNR and CDR2 FQNEAQ (reference sequence). The CDR3 sequence is 14 residues long. CDR3 amino acids: CASSHGLVQETQYF. DNA of the CDR3: TGTGCCAGCAGCCATGGACTAGTCCAAGAGACCCAGTACTTC.

The chain uses TRBV20-1 and TRBJ2-3; 13 bases match TRBD2. Germline trimming cut 6 bases from V and 9 bases from J; bases unmatched to any gene: 15. CDR1 is DFQATT, CDR2 SNEGSKA, per germline (reference sequence). The CDR3 has 16 amino acids. As DNA, the CDR3 is TGCAGTGCAAAACACCCCGGGACTAGCGGGGCAAGCACGCAGTATTTT. It yields the protein CSAKHPGTSGASTQYF.

This clonotype was seen just once. The chain's CDR3 is CASRPQGQDQPQHF. CDR3 sequence (DNA): TGTGCCAGCAGACCCCAGGGACAGGATCAGCCCCAGCATTTT. This rearrangement joins TRBV28 to TRBJ1-5; 8 bases fit TRBD1. Losses at the gene ends were 6 bases for V and 5 bases for J; bases not matched to a gene: 6. The CDR3 runs 14 residues. In germline, CDR1 is MDHEN, CDR2 SYDVKM.

This chain links TRBV27 with TRBJ2-5; 8 bases align to TRBD1. Germline CDR1 is MNHEY and CDR2 is SMNVEV (reference sequence). After removal of 4 bases from V and 1 base from J, the junction contained 5 bases not matched to a gene. The CDR3 length is 15 residues. CDR3 region: CASSSRGRIQETQYF. Here the CDR3 DNA reads TGTGCCAGCAGTTCCAGGGGGCGGATCCAAGAGACCCAGTACTTC.

This clonotype was picked up one time. J is TRBJ2-5 and V is TRBV25-1; D not resolved. In germline, CDR1 is MGHDK, CDR2 SYGVNS. The CDR3 has 12 residues. The germline V and J ends were trimmed by 11 bases and 2 bases, with 12 bases remaining between them. The CDR3 region has the DNA TGTGCCGTCGCCATGGGACAAGAGACCCAGTACTTC. Encoded protein: CAVAMGQETQYF.

The gene calls are TRBV6-1 and TRBJ1-1; D is unclear. Germline CDR1 reads MNHNS; CDR2 reads SASEGT. The CDR3 spans 12 residues. The ends were cut back, 8 bases at V and 3 bases at J, with 10 bases in the middle. The CDR3 spells CASSVVYTEAFF. In DNA, the CDR3 is TGTGCCAGCTCGGTGGTCTACACTGAAGCTTTCTTT.

CDR3 bases: TGCAGTGCTAGATGGGGGAGACGCGAGCAGTACTTC. It translates to CSARWGRREQYF. The gene calls are TRBV20-1 and TRBJ2-7, with D perhaps given as TRBD1 or TRBD2 (5 bases each). This CDR3 region has 12 residues. V was trimmed by 2 bases and J by 6 bases, leaving 11 bases between them. Germline V gene data show CDR1 as DFQATT and CDR2 as SNEGSKA (reference sequence).

Judged by abundance, this clonotype is medium-sized. This chain joins TRBV27 and TRBJ1-5; D is perhaps TRBD1 (5 bases). This CDR3 spans 16 amino acids. Trimming left V 5 bases short and J 3 bases short, with 17 bases between. Germline lookup yields CDR1 MNHEY and CDR2 SMNVEV (reference sequence). The CDR3 DNA reads as TGTGCCAGCAGTCCTCGGGTACAGGTGAACAATCAGCCCCAGCATTTT. Translated, it gives CASSPRVQVNNQPQHF.

The CDR3 loop is CASSLYGDHYEQYF. CDR3 nucleotide sequence: TGTGCCAGCAGTTTATATGGCGATCACTACGAGCAGTACTTC. V usage is TRBV28 and J usage is TRBJ2-7; D uncertain. The V and J ends lost 1 base and 3 bases respectively, with 10 bases between them. Germline loops: CDR1 MDHEN, CDR2 SYDVKM. The CDR3 is made up of 14 amino acids.

The J gene is TRBJ1-2, the V gene TRBV6-1; D gene ambiguous. V gave up 7 bases and J gave up 0 bases, with 9 bases separating them. Germline CDR1 and CDR2: MNHNS and SASEGT. CDR3 size: 13 residues. CDR3 sequence (DNA): TGTGCCAGCACATTGGGAGCTAACTATGGCTACACCTTC. This encodes CASTLGANYGYTF.